This T cell receptor beta chain was captured in a study of PD-1 blockade in classical Hodgkin lymphoma. Whole-study context: Administration of nivolumab to patients was at 3 mg/kg intravenously every 2 weeks.

As to time point: cycle 4 day 1 (C4D1), after less than seven weeks of nivolumab. Exposure to brentuximab vedotin varied, and each patient had relapsed following autologous stem cell transplantation. Libraries were prepared by immunoSEQ multiplex PCR; TCRdb keeps only in-frame clonotypes and omits some of them. The data hold tens of thousands of clones, with approximately 90% observed a single time. Per germline, CDR1 GTSNPN and CDR2 SVGIG (reference sequence). Trimming shortened V by 1 base and J by 8 bases, and 8 bases separated the two germline ends. This CDR3 has 11 residues. The chain combines TRBV30 with TRBJ1-2; possibly TRBD1 for D (5 bases). This clonotype was obtained from a human donor with classical Hodgkin lymphoma. Sequences were derived from peripheral blood mononuclear cells (PBMCs), sampled before the fourth cycle of nivolumab. CDR3 bases: TGTGCCTGGAGTGCCGGGGCCGGCTACACCTTC. It yields the protein CAWSAGAGYTF.